This TCR beta chain comes out of a study of T cells in Graves' hyperthyroidism and ophthalmopathy. This clonotype was counted at least ten times. A NOSPECS grade of at least 4, a Clinical Activity Score of at least 3 and duration under 3 months were recorded in ophthalmopathy patients. Clinical symptoms, serum thyroxine and TRAb, thyroid ultrasound and orbital computed tomography together formed the diagnostic basis. There were TCR beta CDR3 regions amplified from RNA transcripts. A set of HTBI primers served as the primers for a first-round RT-PCR of the TCR CDR3. Using its own MiXCR run on the multiplex PCR reads, TCRdb lists one record per CDR3 protein. The data show hundreds of thousands of distinct CDR3 sequences, about 14% seen once. The CDR3 has 14 residues. Deletions cut 0 bases from V and 8 bases from J, with 13 bases between. CDR1 and CDR2 from the germline V gene are LNHDA and SQIVND (reference sequence).

The gene calls are TRBV19 and TRBJ1-2; no firm D call. The sequence was obtained from a woman between 35 and 50 years old with Graves' ophthalmopathy. The source material was blood. The CDR3 DNA reads TGTGCCAGTAGTATAGATCCGGCCTTAGGGGGCTACACCTTC. Amino acid sequence: CASSIDPALGGYTF.